The rows below give T cell receptor beta chains drawn from one sample of a study of memory CD4+ T cells and cytomegalovirus serostatus. Clones were sequenced by immunoSEQ multiplex PCR, and TCRdb holds only the in-frame ones, with some missing. Of 50,000 or so clones in the sample, about three quarters were seen once. Sequencing used memory CD4+ T cells from blood. These receptors were taken from an adult in good health and CMV-seropositive. Each CDR3 is given with its conserved first and last residue. The D gene is left open where the match is weak. A row's size may be missing; if present it is once, few, many or a size class.

TRBJ1-2	TRBV19	NA	NA	CASTTGVRYTF	TGTGCCAGTACGACGGGGGTGAGGTACACCTTC
TRBJ1-5	TRBV7-8	NA	NA	CASSLSGTRVINSNQPQHF	TGTGCCAGCAGCTTATCCGGGACTCGGGTAATTAATAGCAATCAGCCCCAGCATTTT
TRBJ1-2	TRBV15	NA	NA	CATSRDQGTSGGAYYGYTF	TGTGCCACCAGCAGAGATCAAGGGACTAGCGGGGGGGCCTACTATGGCTACACCTTC
TRBJ1-3	TRBV15	NA	NA	CATSRTLSGNTIYF	TGTGCCACCAGCCGGACACTTTCTGGAAACACCATATATTTT
TRBJ1-2	TRBV19	NA	NA	CASTTVNYGYTF	TGTGCCAGCACCACAGTGAACTATGGCTACACCTTC
TRBJ1-6	TRBV27	NA	NA	CASSLRAGMNSPLHF	TGTGCCAGCAGCCTCCGGGCAGGGATGAATTCACCCCTCCACTTT
TRBJ2-7	TRBV4-1	NA	NA	CASSQAPSQGIYEQYF	TGCGCCAGCAGCCAAGCACCAAGTCAGGGGATCTACGAGCAGTACTTC
TRBJ1-1	TRBV2	few	NA	CASSEDPGDTEAFF	TGTGCCAGCAGTGAAGATCCCGGGGACACTGAAGCTTTCTTT
TRBJ2-3	TRBV30	NA	TRBD2	CAWSMTSGRSDTQYF	TGTGCCTGGAGTATGACTAGCGGGAGGAGTGATACGCAGTATTTT
TRBJ2-5	TRBV7-2	NA	NA	CASSLGTKETQYF	TGTGCCAGCAGCTTAGGGACTAAAGAGACCCAGTACTTC
TRBJ1-1	TRBV6-5	NA	NA	CASSYSRSSTEAFF	TGTGCCAGCAGTTACTCCCGCTCCTCCACTGAAGCTTTCTTT
TRBJ1-2	TRBV30	NA	NA	CAWRTGTASYGYTF	TGTGCCTGGAGAACAGGGACCGCAAGCTATGGCTACACCTTC
TRBJ2-1	TRBV5-1	NA	TRBD2	CASSLAGGANEQFF	TGCGCCAGCAGCTTAGCGGGGGGAGCCAATGAGCAGTTCTTC
TRBJ2-5	TRBV7-3	NA	NA	CASSLTGGRGETQYF	TGTGCCAGCAGCTTAACTGGGGGGCGCGGAGAGACCCAGTACTTC
TRBJ2-5	TRBV7-8	few	TRBD1	CASSYRTGGGETQYF	TGTGCCAGCAGCTACCGGACAGGGGGGGGAGAGACCCAGTACTTC
TRBJ2-3	TRBV7-2	NA	TRBD2	CASSLGALAGTDTQYF	TGTGCCAGCAGCTTAGGCGCACTAGCGGGCACAGATACGCAGTATTTT
TRBJ2-2	TRBV6-6	NA	NA	CATGTFTGELFF	TGTGCCACCGGGACTTTCACCGGGGAGCTGTTTTTT
TRBJ2-1	TRBV30	NA	TRBD2	CAWSVGTSGGNEQFF	TGTGCCTGGAGTGTCGGGACTAGCGGGGGAAATGAGCAGTTCTTC
TRBJ2-2	TRBV5-1	NA	TRBD1	CASGPGQTNTGELFF	TGCGCCAGCGGACCGGGACAGACGAACACCGGGGAGCTGTTTTTT
TRBJ2-5	TRBV7-9	NA	NA	CASLDGGGALQETQYF	TGTGCCAGCCTCGACGGAGGGGGGGCCTTGCAAGAGACCCAGTACTTC
TRBJ1-6	TRBV30	NA	NA	CAWSTVGDGHSPLHF	TGTGCCTGGAGTACCGTTGGGGACGGTCATTCACCCCTCCACTTT
TRBJ1-4	TRBV12-5	NA	TRBD1	CASGPGTVGNEKLFF	TGTGCTAGTGGCCCGGGGACAGTTGGGAATGAAAAACTGTTTTTT